A selection of T cell receptor beta chains follows, all from one sample in a study of cytomegalovirus exposure and HLA in healthy donors. Clones were read by immunoSEQ multiplex PCR, and TCRdb kept only the in-frame ones, dropping some. This sample has 150,000 or so clones, with roughly 66% found just once. The sequencing sample was made of PBMCs. The receptor source for this set is a woman between 18 and 30 years old in good health and CMV-seronegative. Each CDR3 is given with its conserved first and last residue. Fields, in order: CDR3 protein, CDR3 DNA, clone size, V gene, D gene, J gene. The D gene is left open where the match is weak. Clone size is stated in some rows and not others, as once, few, many or a class when expanded.

CASSLGIESGYGYTF TGTGCCAGCAGTTTAGGTATAGAATCCGGCTATGGCTACACCTTC . TRBV28 . TRBJ1-2
CASSEGQLVTEAFF TGTGCCAGCAGTGAGGGGCAACTGGTCACTGAAGCTTTCTTT . TRBV2 . TRBJ1-1
CASSLVGQYTGELFF TGCGCCAGCAGCTTGGTGGGACAGTACACCGGGGAGCTGTTTTTT . TRBV5-1 TRBD1 TRBJ2-2
CASSVSGQFNQPQHF TGCGCCAGCAGTGTCTCGGGACAGTTCAATCAGCCCCAGCATTTT few TRBV10-2 TRBD1 TRBJ1-5
CASSRGIPSYEQYF TGTGCCAGCAGCCGAGGGATTCCATCCTACGAGCAGTACTTC . TRBV11-2 . TRBJ2-7
CASSYRGNTEAFF TGTGCCAGCAGCTACAGGGGGAACACTGAAGCTTTCTTT . TRBV14 TRBD1 TRBJ1-1
CASSSRQGAYTEAFF TGTGCCAGCAGTTCCCGCCAGGGGGCTTACACTGAAGCTTTCTTT few TRBV27 TRBD1 TRBJ1-1
CASSPQGIGELFF TGTGCCAGCTCACCTCAGGGGATCGGGGAGCTGTTTTTT . TRBV18 . TRBJ2-2
CAINDHTTRTGRLAEAFF TGTGCCATCAATGACCATACGACAAGGACAGGGCGTCTTGCTGAAGCTTTCTTT . TRBV10-3 TRBD1 TRBJ1-1
CASSFGTGEADTQYF TGCGCCAGCAGCTTCGGGACAGGGGAGGCAGATACGCAGTATTTT . TRBV5-1 TRBD1 TRBJ2-3
CASSLQDRGQSPLHF TGTGCCAGCAGTTTACAGGACAGGGGGCAGTCACCCCTCCACTTT . TRBV28 TRBD1 TRBJ1-6
CSVYSTGRNFNYGYTF TGCAGCGTTTACTCCACAGGGAGAAACTTCAACTATGGCTACACCTTC . TRBV29-1 . TRBJ1-2
CASSLGRDRGTPPQYF TGCGCCAGCAGCTTGGGGCGGGACAGGGGGACTCCTCCGCAGTATTTT . TRBV5-1 TRBD1 TRBJ2-3
CASSQRTGTDTQYF TGCGCCAGCAGCCAACGGACAGGCACAGATACGCAGTATTTT . TRBV4-3 . TRBJ2-3
CASIRGDKGTGEQFF TGTGCCAGCATTCGAGGGGACAAAGGAACGGGTGAGCAGTTCTTC few TRBV2 . TRBJ2-1
CASSIQGWITGELFF TGTGCCAGCAGTATACAGGGGTGGATCACCGGGGAGCTGTTTTTT . TRBV27 TRBD1 TRBJ2-2
CASSLRAQQGHSPLHF TGTGCCAGCAGCCTACGCGCCCAGCAGGGTCATTCACCCCTCCACTTT . TRBV7-2 . TRBJ1-6
CASSDPLGGWDTGELFF TGTGCCAGCAGTGACCCCCTAGGGGGATGGGACACCGGGGAGCTGTTTTTT . TRBV25-1 . TRBJ2-2
CATSRDEETQYF TGTGCCACCAGCAGAGACGAAGAGACCCAGTACTTC once TRBV15 . TRBJ2-5
CASSQERRGIPQETQYF TGTGCCAGCAGCCAAGAAAGAAGGGGGATACCCCAAGAGACCCAGTACTTC . TRBV4-2 . TRBJ2-5
CASSIGGGSYNEQFF TGTGCCAGTAGTATAGGCGGGGGCTCCTACAATGAGCAGTTCTTC . TRBV19 TRBD2 TRBJ2-1
CASSLSPYNEQFF TGTGCCAGCAGCCTCTCCCCCTACAATGAGCAGTTCTTC . TRBV5-6 . TRBJ2-1
CASSLRTGLYEQYF TGTGCCAGTAGTTTACGGACAGGGCTCTACGAGCAGTACTTC . TRBV19 TRBD1 TRBJ2-7
CASSPEGGNQPQHF TGCGCCAGCAGCCCCGAAGGAGGCAATCAGCCCCAGCATTTT . TRBV5-1 . TRBJ1-5
CASSFQGPGRNTEAFF TGTGCCAGCAGTTTTCAAGGACCGGGGAGGAACACTGAAGCTTTCTTT . TRBV5-4 . TRBJ1-1
CASSTSGPYNEQFF TGTGCCAGTAGTACTAGCGGACCCTACAATGAGCAGTTCTTC . TRBV19 TRBD2 TRBJ2-1
CASSPDNNYEQYF TGCGCCAGCAGCCCGGACAACAACTACGAGCAGTACTTC . TRBV5-1 . TRBJ2-7
CARRLDRRRNQPQHF TGTGCCAGAAGATTGGACAGGAGACGCAATCAGCCCCAGCATTTT . TRBV5-3 TRBD1 TRBJ1-5
CASSRGQGRNEKLFF TGCGCCAGCAGCAGGGGACAGGGACGGAATGAAAAACTGTTTTTT few TRBV5-1 TRBD1 TRBJ1-4
CASSYGRGGTDTQYF TGTGCCAGCAGTTACGGGCGGGGGGGGACAGATACGCAGTATTTT . TRBV6-5 TRBD2 TRBJ2-3
CASWQGGGYTF TGTGCCAGCTGGCAGGGGGGCGGCTACACCTTC . TRBV6-5 TRBD1 TRBJ1-2
CASSLSSGDYEQYF TGTGCCAGCAGTTTATCTAGCGGGGACTACGAGCAGTACTTC once TRBV27 TRBD2 TRBJ2-7
CASSLTGGAYEQYF TGTGCCAGCAGTCTTACAGGGGGCGCCTACGAGCAGTACTTC few TRBV14 TRBD1 TRBJ2-7
CASSPSGTAYEQYF TGTGCCAGCAGCCCGTCCGGGACAGCCTACGAGCAGTACTTC . TRBV7-8 TRBD1 TRBJ2-7
CASSHRSGGTGNSYEQYF TGTGCCAGCAGCCATAGGTCGGGGGGGACAGGGAACTCCTACGAGCAGTACTTC . TRBV7-2 . TRBJ2-7
CASSMTSGGPGELFF TGTGCCAGCAGCATGACTAGCGGGGGGCCCGGGGAGCTGTTTTTT . TRBV6-4 TRBD2 TRBJ2-2
CASSPDNRDRVQTQYF TGTGCCAGCAGCCCGGACAACCGGGACAGGGTTCAGACCCAGTACTTC . TRBV7-2 TRBD1 TRBJ2-5
CASGRLEVTEAFF TGTGCCAGTGGCCGGCTGGAGGTGACTGAAGCTTTCTTT . TRBV19 . TRBJ1-1
CASSLEGRPYQETQYF TGCGCCAGCAGCTTGGAGGGGCGACCGTACCAAGAGACCCAGTACTTC . TRBV5-1 . TRBJ2-5
CASSLGSGRAIDTQYF TGTGCCAGCAGCTTAGGGAGCGGGAGGGCTATAGATACGCAGTATTTT . TRBV11-2 TRBD2 TRBJ2-3
CASSPDSLSGNTIYF TGTGCCAGCTCCCCCGACAGTCTCTCTGGAAACACCATATATTTT . TRBV18 . TRBJ1-3
CASSSYLLGRANTEAFF TGTGCCAGCAGCTCCTATCTTCTGGGCAGGGCAAACACTGAAGCTTTCTTT . TRBV5-4 . TRBJ1-1
CASSRQGGESTEAFF TGTGCCAGCTCACGACAGGGTGGGGAGAGCACTGAAGCTTTCTTT . TRBV18 TRBD1 TRBJ1-1
CASSLAQGGETQYF TGTGCCAGCAGCCTAGCACAGGGTGGGGAGACCCAGTACTTC . TRBV7-9 . TRBJ2-5
CASSPGQGRTLNTEAFF TGTGCCAGCAGTCCCGGACAGGGGAGGACCTTGAACACTGAAGCTTTCTTT . TRBV27 TRBD1 TRBJ1-1
CASSLVPSGRDTQYF TGTGCCAGCAGCTTAGTGCCTAGCGGAAGAGATACGCAGTATTTT . TRBV7-2 TRBD2 TRBJ2-3
CASSFGISSYNEQFF TGTGCCAGCAGCTTCGGGATAAGCTCCTACAATGAGCAGTTCTTC . TRBV5-6 . TRBJ2-1
CASGPGQGNEKLFF TGTGCTAGTGGCCCCGGGCAGGGGAATGAAAAACTGTTTTTT . TRBV12-5 . TRBJ1-4
CASSKTIFVRGDYGYTF TGTGCCAGCAGCAAAACAATATTCGTGCGGGGGGACTATGGCTACACCTTC . TRBV21-1 . TRBJ1-2
CASSEAGQGIYEQYF TGTGCCAGCAGTGAAGCGGGACAGGGCATCTACGAGCAGTACTTC once TRBV2 TRBD1 TRBJ2-7
CASRGPGAYNSPLHF TGTGCCAGCAGAGGGCCGGGGGCCTATAATTCACCCCTCCACTTT few TRBV2 . TRBJ1-6
CASSVDRVANEKLFF TGTGCCAGCAGCGTGGACAGGGTTGCTAATGAAAAACTGTTTTTT . TRBV5-4 TRBD1 TRBJ1-4
CASSSGGGGNTGELFF TGCGCCAGCAGCTCCGGGGGGGGAGGCAACACCGGGGAGCTGTTTTTT few TRBV5-1 TRBD2 TRBJ2-2
CASRGPGNQPQHF TGTGCCAGCCGAGGGCCGGGCAATCAGCCCCAGCATTTT . TRBV6-5 . TRBJ1-5
CASSLGRNYGYTF TGTGCCAGCAGCTTAGGCAGAAACTATGGCTACACCTTC few TRBV13 . TRBJ1-2
CASSAGTSGHNEQFF TGTGCCAGTAGTGCCGGGACTAGCGGACACAATGAGCAGTTCTTC . TRBV19 TRBD2 TRBJ2-1
CASSFYSTGSPLHF TGTGCCAGCAGTTTCTATTCGACGGGATCACCCCTCCACTTT . TRBV27 . TRBJ1-6
CASSLEGQGYGYTF TGCGCCAGCAGCTTGGAGGGACAGGGCTATGGCTACACCTTC few TRBV5-1 TRBD1 TRBJ1-2